The 14 T cell receptor beta chains below were found in one sample sequenced in a study of T cells in women clearing cervical HPV infection. Only in-frame clones appear in the TCRdb table, and some are missing; sequencing was by immunoSEQ multiplex PCR. This sample carries about 26,000 clones, with less than 4% going to the ten biggest clones. The sequencing input was blood buffy coat. The receptors here all came from a woman between 18 and 69 years old with a cervical HPV16 infection that either progressed to CIN3+ or cleared (not recorded which).

Note on this clone: The read ends 3 residues before the CDR3 terminus; that terminus is restored from the germline J gene. The chain has TRBV30 and TRBJ1-2, with D uncertain. Germline V CDR1 and CDR2: GTSNPN, SVGIG (reference sequence). V was cut by 1 base and J by 3 bases, with 15 bases left in between. This CDR3 has 15 residues. The CDR3 region is CAWSENGGVYYGYTF. CDR3 bases read: TGTGCCTGGAGTGAAAATGGCGGAGTTTACTATGGC.

On this clone: The read terminates 3 residues ahead of where the CDR3 ends, so the germline J gene completes it. This chain connects TRBV12-5 to TRBJ2-2; 9 bases agree with TRBD2. J was trimmed by 2 bases and V by 7 bases; bases with no gene match: 5. From germline, CDR1 is LGHNT and CDR2 FRNRAP. CDR3 length: 15 residues. CDR3 DNA (partial): TGTGCTAGTGCCGCGGGGGGGCCTAACACCGGGGAG. The encoded protein is CASAAGGPNTGE. The entire CDR3 protein reads CASAAGGPNTGELFF.

Remarks on this clone: The DNA ends 3 residues before the CDR3 does, and the rest of the CDR3 is filled in from the germline J gene. This sequence joins TRBV7-9 and TRBJ1-2, with TRBD1 matching 10 bases. Germline CDR1 and CDR2: SEHNR and FQNEAQ (reference sequence). This CDR3 contains 14 residues. The CDR3 loop reads CASPSTGGRGGYTF. The sequenced CDR3 bases are TGTGCCAGCCCTTCGACAGGGGGCCGCGGGGGC.

As to this clone: Read data end 3 residues before the CDR3 end; the end is taken from the germline J gene. The chain is built from TRBV7-2 and TRBJ2-7, with D possibly matching TRBD1 (6 bases). The CDR3 has 14 residues. Germline loops: CDR1 SGHTA, CDR2 FQGNSA. Trimming shortened V by 2 bases and J by 1 base, and 9 bases separated the two germline ends. The CDR3 bases that were read are TGTGCCAGCAGCTTACGGCAGGGGTCCTACGAG. It encodes CASSLRQGSYE. In full, the CDR3 is CASSLRQGSYEQYF.

Note on this clone: The read falls 3 residues short of the CDR3 end, and the missing part is taken from the germline J gene. The gene calls are TRBV7-9 and TRBJ2-7; 7 bases match TRBD2. Germline V CDR1 and CDR2: SEHNR, FQNEAQ (reference sequence). J lost 5 bases, V lost 5 bases, and 6 bases had no gene match. CDR3 length: 13 residues. Incomplete CDR3 DNA: TGTGCCAGCAGCCCTGGGGGGGTCCACGAG. Protein product: CASSPGGVHE. In full, the CDR3 is CASSPGGVHEQYF. The full variable domain, in which reference TRBV7-9 and TRBJ2-7 provide the parts outside the CDR3, is DTGVSQNPRHKITKRGQNVTFRCDPISEHNRLYWYRQTLGQGPEFLTYFQNEAQLEKSRLLSDRFSAERPKGSFSTLEIQRTEQGDSAMYLCASSPGGVHEQYFGPGTRLTVT.

To note about this clone: The CDR3 end is not reached by the read, which stops 3 residues before it; the germline J gene fills it in. The rearrangement links TRBV7-3 to TRBJ1-2; no clear D. V gave up 2 bases and J gave up 0 bases, with 16 bases separating them. This CDR3 is built from 17 residues. The germline CDR1 and CDR2 sequences are SGHTA and FQGTGA. The DNA read from the CDR3 is TGTGCCAGCAGCTTATCGGCGGTCAACCCTACTAACTATGGC. Translation: CASSLSAVNPTNYG. The entire CDR3 sequence reads CASSLSAVNPTNYGYTF.

Comments on this clone: A read error may produce the germline difference seen at one junction end. The CDR3 goes on 3 residues after the read ends, and that part is filled in from the germline J gene. V gene TRBV7-9 combines with J gene TRBJ1-6; possible D gene TRBD1, 6 bases. This CDR3 is 14 amino acids long. Germline values: CDR1 SEHNR, CDR2 FQNEAQ (reference sequence). CDR3 residues: CTSSFAGEKSPLHF. CDR3 bases read: TGTACCAGCAGCTTTGCAGGGGAGAAATCGCCC.

Concerning this clone: The CDR3 is cut off 3 residues early in the read; its end comes from the germline J gene. The chain employs TRBV4-1 and TRBJ1-6, with D tentatively TRBD1 (5 bases). CDR3 length equals 14 residues. Per the germline V gene, CDR1 is MGHRA and CDR2 is YSYEKL. Between the trimmed V and J ends, which lost 4 bases and 4 bases, there was a span of 8 bases. The covered CDR3 bases are TGCGCCAGCAGCCCCAGGGAATATAATTCACCC. Residues: CASSPREYNSP. The full-length CDR3 reads as CASSPREYNSPLHF.

As to this clone: From the germline J gene comes the end of the CDR3, since the read stops 3 residues before it. This chain connects TRBV2 to TRBJ2-3, with 10 bases matching TRBD2. Trimming removed 6 bases from V and 3 bases from J; junction bases left unmatched: 6. Germline CDR1 SNHLY, CDR2 FYNNEI. The CDR3 is 15 amino acids. The sequenced part of the CDR3 DNA is TGTGCCAGCAGAGCTAGCGGGGGATCTACAGATACG. Encoded protein: CASRASGGSTDT. The complete CDR3 reads CASRASGGSTDTQYF.

Points on this clone: From the germline J gene comes the end of the CDR3, since the read stops 3 residues before it. The chain is built from TRBV5-4 and TRBJ1-6; D remains unclear. V was shortened by 0 bases and J by 1 base, with 8 bases between the two germline ends. The germline CDR1 and CDR2 sequences are SGHNT and YYREEE (reference sequence). The length of the CDR3 is 16 residues. The sequenced CDR3 bases are TGTGCCAGCAGCTTGGAAGCGGTTTCCTATAATTCACCC. As protein: CASSLEAVSYNSP. The full-length CDR3 reads as CASSLEAVSYNSPLHF.

Of note for this clone: The read terminates 3 residues ahead of where the CDR3 ends, so the germline J gene completes it. The V and J genes are TRBV6-4 and TRBJ2-6; a weak D match, TRBD2 (5 bases). Trimming left V 5 bases short and J 2 bases short, with 10 bases between. This CDR3 region has 15 residues. Germline lookup yields CDR1 MRHNA and CDR2 SNTAGT. The CDR3 loop is CASSPTGAGANVLTF. The sequenced CDR3 bases are TGTGCCAGCAGTCCCACCGGGGCTGGGGCCAACGTC.

Points on this clone: The read finishes 3 residues shy of the CDR3 end, and the germline J gene is used to complete it. V and J are TRBV7-2 and TRBJ1-4, with 9 bases fitting TRBD1. CDR3 length: 13 amino acids. The V gene end was trimmed by 10 bases and the J gene end by 4 bases; junction bases not matched to a gene: 4. CDR1 and CDR2 (germline): SGHTA, FQGNSA. The part of the CDR3 DNA that was read is TGTGCCACCCGACAGGGGGGTAATGAAAAA. This codes for CATRQGGNEK. The whole CDR3 sequence is CATRQGGNEKLFF.

In regard to this clone: Read data end 3 residues before the CDR3 end; the end is taken from the germline J gene. The chain couples TRBV28 to TRBJ2-2, with 11 bases that match TRBD2. Germline CDR1 MDHEN, CDR2 SYDVKM. This CDR3 has 14 residues. Trimming took 7 bases from V and 6 from J; bases not matched to a gene: 4. The CDR3 is CASIGSGGAGELFF. The sequenced CDR3 bases are TGTGCCAGCATTGGTAGCGGGGGGGCCGGGGAG.

By frequency, this clone is medium-sized. Read coverage stops 3 residues before the CDR3 terminus; the germline J gene supplies the remainder. This specimen includes other DNA sequences encoding the same CDR3. The chain employs TRBV4-2 and TRBJ1-5, with D perhaps matching TRBD1 (5 bases). V was clipped by 0 bases and J by 6 bases, with 12 bases between them. The CDR3 has 15 amino acids. CDR1 LGHNA and CDR2 YNFKEQ come from the germline V gene. The CDR3 sequence: CASSQEGQEGQPQHF. The sequenced CDR3 bases are TGTGCCAGCAGCCAAGAGGGGCAGGAGGGTCAGCCC.